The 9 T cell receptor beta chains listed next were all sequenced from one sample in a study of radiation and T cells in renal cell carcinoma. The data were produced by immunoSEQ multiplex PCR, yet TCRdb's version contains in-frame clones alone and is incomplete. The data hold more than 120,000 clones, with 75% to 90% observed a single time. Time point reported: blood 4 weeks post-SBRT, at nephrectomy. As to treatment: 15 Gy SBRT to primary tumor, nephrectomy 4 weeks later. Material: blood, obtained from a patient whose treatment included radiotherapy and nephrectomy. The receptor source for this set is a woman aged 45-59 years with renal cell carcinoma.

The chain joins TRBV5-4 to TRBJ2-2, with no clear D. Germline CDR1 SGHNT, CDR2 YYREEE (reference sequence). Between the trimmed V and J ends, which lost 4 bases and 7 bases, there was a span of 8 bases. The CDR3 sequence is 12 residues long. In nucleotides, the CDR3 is TGTGCCAGCAGCCCCGAGGTCGGGGAGCTGTTTTTT. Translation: CASSPEVGELFF.

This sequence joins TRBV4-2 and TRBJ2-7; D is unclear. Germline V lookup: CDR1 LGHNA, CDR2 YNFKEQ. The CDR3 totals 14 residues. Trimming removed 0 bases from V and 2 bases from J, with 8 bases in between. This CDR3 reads CASSQDDLTYEQYF. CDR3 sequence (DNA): TGTGCCAGCAGCCAAGATGACTTGACCTACGAGCAGTACTTC.

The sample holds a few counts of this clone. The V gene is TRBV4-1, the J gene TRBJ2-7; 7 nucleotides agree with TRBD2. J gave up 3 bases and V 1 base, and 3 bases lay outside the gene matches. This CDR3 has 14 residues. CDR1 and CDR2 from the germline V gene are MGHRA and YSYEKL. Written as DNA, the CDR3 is TGCGCCAGCAGCCAAGCGGGAGGTAGCTACGAGCAGTACTTC. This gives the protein CASSQAGGSYEQYF.

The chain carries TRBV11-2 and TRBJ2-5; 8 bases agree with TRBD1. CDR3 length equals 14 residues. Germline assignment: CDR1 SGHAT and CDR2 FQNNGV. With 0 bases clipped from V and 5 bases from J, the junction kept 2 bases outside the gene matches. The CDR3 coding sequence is TGTGCCAGCAGCTTAGACAGGGGGCTGGAGACCCAGTACTTC. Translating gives CASSLDRGLETQYF.

The CDR3 loop reads CASSSTGDTGELFF. The CDR3 DNA reads as TGTGCCAGCTCATCCACAGGGGACACCGGGGAGCTGTTTTTT. The chain employs TRBV18 and TRBJ2-2; TRBD1 aligns across 7 bases. This CDR3 is 14 amino acids long. V lost 5 bases and J lost 3; bases outside the gene matches: 3. Germline V CDR1 and CDR2: KGHSH, LQKENI.

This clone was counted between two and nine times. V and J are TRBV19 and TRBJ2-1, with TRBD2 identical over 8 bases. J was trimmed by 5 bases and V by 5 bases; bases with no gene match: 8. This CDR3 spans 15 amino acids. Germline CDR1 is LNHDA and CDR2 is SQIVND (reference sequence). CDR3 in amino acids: CASSWASGRNNEQFF. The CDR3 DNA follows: TGTGCCAGTAGTTGGGCTAGCGGGCGCAACAATGAGCAGTTCTTC.

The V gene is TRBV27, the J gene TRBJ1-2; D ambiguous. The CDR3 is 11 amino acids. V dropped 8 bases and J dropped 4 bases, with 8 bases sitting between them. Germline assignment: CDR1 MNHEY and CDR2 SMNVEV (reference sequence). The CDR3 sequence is CASREGYGYTF. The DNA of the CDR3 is TGTGCCAGCCGGGAGGGCTATGGCTACACCTTC.

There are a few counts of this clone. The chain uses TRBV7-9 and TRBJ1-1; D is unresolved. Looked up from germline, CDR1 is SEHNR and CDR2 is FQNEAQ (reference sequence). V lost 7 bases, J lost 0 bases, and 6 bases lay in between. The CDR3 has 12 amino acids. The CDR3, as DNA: TGTGCCAGCACCACAATGAACACTGAAGCTTTCTTT. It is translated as CASTTMNTEAFF.

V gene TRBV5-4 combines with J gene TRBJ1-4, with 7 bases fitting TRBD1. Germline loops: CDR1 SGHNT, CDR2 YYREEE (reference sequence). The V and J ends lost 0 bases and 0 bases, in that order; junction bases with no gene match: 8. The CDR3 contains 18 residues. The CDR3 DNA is TGTGCCAGCAGCTTGGCCGGCGGGCAGGGGGCAACTAATGAAAAACTGTTTTTT. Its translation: CASSLAGGQGATNEKLFF. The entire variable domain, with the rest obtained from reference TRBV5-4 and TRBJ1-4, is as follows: ETGVTQSPTHLIKTRGQQVTLRCSSQSGHNTVSWYQQALGQGPQFIFQYYREEENGRGNFPPRFSGLQFPNYSSELNVNALELDDSALYLCASSLAGGQGATNEKLFFGSGTQLSVL.